Listed below are T cell receptor beta chains from one sample, sequenced in a study of control samples from healthy donors and cancer patients. Produced via immunoSEQ multiplex PCR; TCRdb's table is partial and in-frame only. Of tens of thousands of clones listed, around four fifths are singletons. The source material was blood. These TCRs come from a man aged 25 to 40 in good health. Each CDR3 is given with its conserved first and last residue. The D gene is left open where the match is weak. Size is stated for part of the rows, as once, few or many counts, or as a class when the clone is expanded.

D: .
size: .
J: TRBJ2-7
V: TRBV18
DNA: TGTGCCAGCTCACCCCAGGGTCGCCCAGACCGCGAGCAGTACTTC
CDR3: CASSPQGRPDREQYF

D: TRBD2
size: .
J: TRBJ2-3
V: TRBV3-1/TRBV3-2
DNA: TGTGCCAGCAGCCCGGAACTAGCGGGGGGCACAGATACGCAGTATTTT
CDR3: CASSPELAGGTDTQYF

D: .
size: .
J: TRBJ1-1
V: TRBV3-1/TRBV3-2
DNA: TGTGCCAGCAGCCGGGCGCACATGAACACTGAAGCTTTCTTT
CDR3: CASSRAHMNTEAFF

D: TRBD1
size: .
J: TRBJ2-7
V: TRBV6-6
DNA: TGTGCCAGCAGTTCCATGGGACAGGGGGCCTACGAGCAGTACTTC
CDR3: CASSSMGQGAYEQYF

D: .
size: .
J: TRBJ2-2
V: TRBV28
DNA: TGTGCCAGCAGTTTACACGACAGCGGGACCGGGGAGCTGTTTTTT
CDR3: CASSLHDSGTGELFF

D: .
size: .
J: TRBJ1-1
V: TRBV4-2
DNA: TGTGCCAGCAGCCAAGCAGGAATATCCCGGGCTTTCTTT
CDR3: CASSQAGISRAFF

D: .
size: .
J: TRBJ2-7
V: TRBV10-2
DNA: TGCGCCAGCAGTGAGTCCCTCTGGGAGCAGTACTTC
CDR3: CASSESLWEQYF

D: TRBD1
size: .
J: TRBJ1-4
V: TRBV6-6
DNA: TGTGCCAGCAGTTTCGGCCTTACAGGGGCAGGCGAAAAACTGTTTTTT
CDR3: CASSFGLTGAGEKLFF

D: .
size: .
J: TRBJ2-2
V: TRBV6-5
DNA: TGTGCCAGCAGACCCTTAAACACCGGGGAGCTGTTTTTT
CDR3: CASRPLNTGELFF

D: TRBD2
size: .
J: TRBJ2-3
V: TRBV6-1
DNA: TGTGCCAGCAGTGCGCGGGGGACCATCAGCACAGATACGCAGTATTTT
CDR3: CASSARGTISTDTQYF

D: TRBD1
size: .
J: TRBJ1-2
V: TRBV28
DNA: TGTGCCAGCAGTTCGGACCTAACGGTTACAGGGGATTACTATGGCTACACCTTC
CDR3: CASSSDLTVTGDYYGYTF

D: .
size: .
J: TRBJ1-5
V: TRBV27
DNA: TGTGCCAGCAGTTCCCGGGAGACAAATCAGCCCCAGCATTTT
CDR3: CASSSRETNQPQHF

D: .
size: .
J: TRBJ2-3
V: TRBV6-6
DNA: TGTGCCAGCAGTTACTTCCCAGCCGATACGCAGTATTTT
CDR3: CASSYFPADTQYF

D: .
size: .
J: TRBJ2-3
V: TRBV19
DNA: TGTGCCAGTAGTATAATAGGGGGAACCACAGATACGCAGTATTTT
CDR3: CASSIIGGTTDTQYF

D: TRBD2
size: .
J: TRBJ2-7
V: TRBV7-9
DNA: TGTGCCAGCAGCCAGTGGGGGACTAGCGGGCACCCATCCTACGAGCAGTACTTC
CDR3: CASSQWGTSGHPSYEQYF

D: .
size: .
J: TRBJ1-5
V: TRBV19
DNA: TGTGCCAGTAGAAGCCAGGACCCCGGTCAGCCCCAGCATTTT
CDR3: CASRSQDPGQPQHF

D: TRBD1
size: once
J: TRBJ2-7
V: TRBV3-1/TRBV3-2
DNA: TGTGCCAGCAGCCAATGGACAGGGCCCTACGAGCAGTACTTC
CDR3: CASSQWTGPYEQYF

D: .
size: .
J: TRBJ1-6
V: TRBV28
DNA: TGTGCCAGCAGTCGAGACAGGAGTAATTCACCCCTCCACTTT
CDR3: CASSRDRSNSPLHF

D: TRBD1
size: .
J: TRBJ1-4
V: TRBV11-2
DNA: TGTGCCAGCAGCTTCGGGACAGGTCCGGGAGAAAAACTGTTTTTT
CDR3: CASSFGTGPGEKLFF

D: .
size: few
J: TRBJ2-1
V: TRBV6-4
DNA: TGTGCCAGCAGTGAACAGGGTGAAGGGGCTGAGCAGTTCTTC
CDR3: CASSEQGEGAEQFF

D: .
size: .
J: TRBJ2-7
V: TRBV18
DNA: TGTGCCAGCTCACGGCAGAGCTCCTACGAGCAGTACTTC
CDR3: CASSRQSSYEQYF

D: .
size: .
J: TRBJ1-2
V: TRBV5-6
DNA: TGTGCCAGCAGCTGGGGGGCTACCCAAGGGGATGGCTACACCTTC
CDR3: CASSWGATQGDGYTF

D: .
size: .
J: TRBJ2-7
V: TRBV10-3
DNA: TGTGCCATCAGTGATCGGGACGAGCAGTACTTC
CDR3: CAISDRDEQYF

D: TRBD1
size: .
J: TRBJ2-4
V: TRBV7-9
DNA: TGTGCCAGCAGCCCAAGGGGGCACGCCAAAAACATTCAGTACTTC
CDR3: CASSPRGHAKNIQYF

D: .
size: .
J: TRBJ2-2
V: TRBV4-2
DNA: TGTGCCAGCAGCGACAGCCGTCCGGGGGGCAGCCCCGGGGAGCTGTTTTTT
CDR3: CASSDSRPGGSPGELFF

D: .
size: .
J: TRBJ1-6
V: TRBV19
DNA: TGTGCCAGTAACTCCGCCCCCGACGGCTATTCACCCCTCCACTTT
CDR3: CASNSAPDGYSPLHF